This T cell receptor (beta chain) came from a study of blood T cell repertoires in COVID-19. Overall study: Sample material is recorded as cDNA or gDNA derived from T cells, B-cell-depleted T cells, or PBMCs.

Methods used by the authors: For nucleated cells, counts were estimated from reference gene primer amplification. This table comes from immunoSEQ multiplex PCR, and its TCRdb copy is limited to in-frame clones, with some not included. V, J and clone size reflect that table, while D and trimming were determined from the DNA. The sample contains some 290,000 clones, almost 90% of which appear only once. Seattle participants joined during active infection and were tracked over time. Looked up from germline, CDR1 is SGHTA and CDR2 is FQGNSA. Losses at the gene ends were 1 base for V and 3 bases for J; bases not matched to a gene: 6. The CDR3 is 16 residues long.

This TCR was sampled from a woman between 40 and 50 years old with COVID-19, enrolled during active disease. V usage is TRBV7-2 and J usage is TRBJ2-1, with 7 positions matching TRBD1. Sequenced: peripheral blood. DNA of the CDR3: TGTGCCAGCAGCTTAGATAGGGACAGCCGCTACAATGAGCAGTTCTTC. Translating it yields CASSLDRDSRYNEQFF. Combining the CDR3 with reference TRBV7-2 and TRBJ2-1 gives the whole variable domain GAGVSQSPSNKVTEKGKDVELRCDPISGHTALYWYRQSLGQGLEFLIYFQGNSAPDKSGLPSDRFSAERTGGSVSTLTIQRTQQEDSAVYLCASSLDRDSRYNEQFFGPGTRLTVL.